This T cell receptor beta chain was sequenced in a study of PD-1 blockade in mismatch repair-deficient tumors. Broader study findings: Rapid post-treatment expansion, then contraction, generally preceding radiologic response, marked tumor-resident clones.

This clone was found a few times. As yet, its antigen is unknown. Time point denoted: identical roughly 11-day culture without peptide (control). Each of seven or eight ELISpot-reactive candidate peptides was used for roughly 11-day stimulation. Clone fold changes were calculated against an identical culture without peptide. Libraries were prepared by immunoSEQ multiplex PCR; TCRdb keeps only in-frame clonotypes and omits some of them. The data contain 11,000 to 15,000 clones, around 86% of them seen just once; the ten biggest clones take up 9.5% to 12%. The CDR3 has 15 amino acids. The germline CDR1 and CDR2 sequences are LNHDA and SQIVND (reference sequence). V lost 3 bases and J lost 6, with 15 bases in between.

Material: cells cultured in vitro, obtained from a patient treated with pembrolizumab. The V and J genes are TRBV19 and TRBJ2-1; D possibly corresponds to TRBD2 (7 bases). The origin of this receptor is an adult with mismatch repair-deficient cancer. CDR3 bases: TGTGCCAGTAGTATTTATTGGAGGGGGGGCAATGAGCAGTTCTTC. Amino acid sequence: CASSIYWRGGNEQFF. The whole variable domain, remainder taken from reference TRBV19 and TRBJ2-1, is DGGITQSPKYLFRKEGQNVTLSCEQNLNHDAMYWYRQDPGQGLRLIYYSQIVNDFQKGDIAEGYSVSREKKESFPLTVTSAQKNPTAFYLCASSIYWRGGNEQFFGPGTRLTVL.